This T cell receptor (beta chain) was observed in a study of CD8 T cells in Susac syndrome. Study information: Clinical remission applied to roughly 8 sequenced Susac syndrome patients, and more than five had active disease. General study points: The total CD8+ repertoires yielded more than 15 Susac-specific public clones and the CD8+ TEMRA repertoires yielded about five.

The CDR3 length is 14 residues. Germline CDR1 DFQATT, CDR2 SNEGSKA (reference sequence). Trimming cost V 3 bases and J 8 bases, with 17 bases left between them. Concerning this clonotype: Its antigen is not identified.

Random hexamers served to reverse transcribe roughly 0.45 to 1 ug RNA. A single record per CDR3 protein comes from TCRdb applying MiXCR to the immunoSEQ multiplex PCR reads. The sample lists roughly 150,000 distinct CDR3 sequences; approximately 95% were seen once. The sequenced target, TCR beta, came from blood CD8+ and CD4+ T cells. In contrast to the negatively isolated CD8+ and CD4+ T cells, TEMRA cells were FACS-enriched. The receptor's source is a human donor with Susac syndrome. The sequenced material came from CD8+ T cells from PBMCs. The chain joins TRBV20-1 to TRBJ2-1; D uncertain. The CDR3 coding sequence is TGCAGTGCTAGGGGTCCGGTCACGGCCGATGAGCAGTTCTTC. Residues: CSARGPVTADEQFF.